A selection of T cell receptor beta chains follows, all from one sample in a study of shared clonotypes between healthy human individuals. Here immunoSEQ multiplex PCR was the method, and the copy in TCRdb shows in-frame clones only, minus some. The data show millions of clones, with roughly 95% seen just once and roughly 0.13% held by the top ten. Material: naive CD4+ T cells sorted from blood. These receptors were obtained from a man aged 18-30 years in good health. Both conserved end residues are part of each CDR3. Each record gives: CDR3 protein, CDR3 DNA, V gene, J gene, D gene, clone size. A D gene is named only where the DNA matches it firmly. Not every row has a clone size; where given, it reads once, few, many or a size class.

CDR3 protein: CSVVSGQDTQYF
CDR3 DNA: TGCAGCGTTGTTTCGGGGCAAGATACGCAGTATTTT
V gene: TRBV29-1
J gene: TRBJ2-3
D gene: -
clone size: -

CDR3 protein: CASSSGVARSQNIQYF
CDR3 DNA: TGTGCCAGCTCCTCAGGGGTTGCAAGGTCACAAAACATTCAGTACTTC
V gene: TRBV5-4
J gene: TRBJ2-4
D gene: -
clone size: -

CDR3 protein: CSVDSLTSGETQYF
CDR3 DNA: TGCAGCGTTGATAGTTTGACTAGCGGCGAGACCCAGTACTTC
V gene: TRBV29-1
J gene: TRBJ2-5
D gene: TRBD2
clone size: -

CDR3 protein: CAWEKQGGTEAFF
CDR3 DNA: TGTGCCTGGGAAAAACAGGGAGGGACTGAAGCTTTCTTT
V gene: TRBV30
J gene: TRBJ1-1
D gene: -
clone size: -

CDR3 protein: CASSGAGGRHTQYF
CDR3 DNA: TGTGCCAGCAGTGGGGCAGGGGGGAGGCATACGCAGTATTTT
V gene: TRBV28
J gene: TRBJ2-3
D gene: -
clone size: -

CDR3 protein: CASSASSGELFF
CDR3 DNA: TGTGCCAGCAGCGCAAGTAGCGGGGAGCTGTTTTTT
V gene: TRBV5-4
J gene: TRBJ2-2
D gene: -
clone size: -

CDR3 protein: CASSTTGVGDEQYF
CDR3 DNA: TGTGCCAGCAGCACCACCGGGGTCGGGGACGAGCAGTACTTC
V gene: TRBV11-2
J gene: TRBJ2-7
D gene: -
clone size: -

CDR3 protein: CASSSRDRGLGNEQFF
CDR3 DNA: TGTGCCAGCAGTTCCCGCGACAGGGGGTTAGGCAATGAGCAGTTCTTC
V gene: TRBV27
J gene: TRBJ2-1
D gene: TRBD1
clone size: -

CDR3 protein: CAWRFTDYNEQFF
CDR3 DNA: TGTGCCTGGAGATTCACGGATTACAATGAGCAGTTCTTC
V gene: TRBV30
J gene: TRBJ2-1
D gene: -
clone size: -

CDR3 protein: CASNPGQGNEKLFF
CDR3 DNA: TGTGCCAGCAATCCGGGACAGGGGAATGAAAAACTGTTTTTT
V gene: TRBV2
J gene: TRBJ1-4
D gene: TRBD1
clone size: -

CDR3 protein: CASSRLKSVQYF
CDR3 DNA: TGTGCCAGCAGTCGTCTAAAGAGCGTTCAGTACTTC
V gene: TRBV28
J gene: TRBJ2-4
D gene: -
clone size: -

CDR3 protein: CAISQGAGTDTQYF
CDR3 DNA: TGTGCCATCAGTCAGGGGGCTGGCACAGATACGCAGTATTTT
V gene: TRBV10-3
J gene: TRBJ2-3
D gene: TRBD1
clone size: once

CDR3 protein: CAWSAWVGGGNTIYF
CDR3 DNA: TGTGCCTGGAGTGCCTGGGTGGGTGGAGGAAACACCATATATTTT
V gene: TRBV30
J gene: TRBJ1-3
D gene: -
clone size: -

CDR3 protein: CASSRTSGSYEQYF
CDR3 DNA: TGTGCCAGCAGTCGGACTAGCGGGTCCTACGAGCAGTACTTC
V gene: TRBV6-5
J gene: TRBJ2-7
D gene: TRBD2
clone size: -

CDR3 protein: CATQRLPEETQYF
CDR3 DNA: TGTGCCACCCAGCGACTCCCTGAAGAGACCCAGTACTTC
V gene: TRBV10-3
J gene: TRBJ2-5
D gene: -
clone size: -

CDR3 protein: CASRTDAYGYTF
CDR3 DNA: TGTGCCAGCCGAACAGACGCCTACGGCTACACCTTC
V gene: TRBV2
J gene: TRBJ1-2
D gene: -
clone size: -

CDR3 protein: CASTRTGDMNTEAFF
CDR3 DNA: TGTGCCAGCACCCGGACAGGGGATATGAACACTGAAGCTTTCTTT
V gene: TRBV9
J gene: TRBJ1-1
D gene: TRBD1
clone size: -

CDR3 protein: CASSPLAGEGTYEQYF
CDR3 DNA: TGTGCCAGCAGCCCCCTAGCGGGAGAGGGAACCTACGAGCAGTACTTC
V gene: TRBV9
J gene: TRBJ2-7
D gene: TRBD2
clone size: -

CDR3 protein: CASSSDGRAGYTF
CDR3 DNA: TGTGCCAGCAGTTCGGACGGGAGGGCTGGCTACACCTTC
V gene: TRBV28
J gene: TRBJ1-2
D gene: -
clone size: -

CDR3 protein: CASSETDYNTGELFF
CDR3 DNA: TGTGCCAGCAGTGAAACGGACTACAACACCGGGGAGCTGTTTTTT
V gene: TRBV2
J gene: TRBJ2-2
D gene: -
clone size: -

CDR3 protein: CASSQPGEGNGNIQYF
CDR3 DNA: TGTGCCAGCAGCCAACCCGGGGAGGGGAACGGAAACATTCAGTACTTC
V gene: TRBV7-9
J gene: TRBJ2-4
D gene: TRBD2
clone size: -

CDR3 protein: CASSPAGGNQPQHF
CDR3 DNA: TGTGCCAGCTCACCAGCAGGGGGGAATCAGCCCCAGCATTTT
V gene: TRBV18
J gene: TRBJ1-5
D gene: TRBD1
clone size: -

CDR3 protein: CASRYRDRSYEQYF
CDR3 DNA: TGTGCCAGCAGATACCGGGACAGATCCTACGAGCAGTACTTC
V gene: TRBV2
J gene: TRBJ2-7
D gene: TRBD1
clone size: -

CDR3 protein: CASGDEGGITEAFF
CDR3 DNA: TGTGCCAGCGGGGACGAGGGAGGTATCACTGAAGCTTTCTTT
V gene: TRBV2
J gene: TRBJ1-1
D gene: -
clone size: -

CDR3 protein: CASSLRGPGETQYF
CDR3 DNA: TGCGCCAGCAGCTTGCGGGGACCGGGTGAGACCCAGTACTTC
V gene: TRBV5-1
J gene: TRBJ2-5
D gene: -
clone size: -

CDR3 protein: CASSLAQTGLNQPQHF
CDR3 DNA: TGTGCCAGCAGCTTAGCTCAGACAGGGCTGAATCAGCCCCAGCATTTT
V gene: TRBV7-2
J gene: TRBJ1-5
D gene: TRBD1
clone size: -

CDR3 protein: CATTPRTGGNTIYF
CDR3 DNA: TGTGCCACCACCCCCCGGACAGGAGGAAACACCATATATTTT
V gene: TRBV19
J gene: TRBJ1-3
D gene: TRBD1
clone size: -

CDR3 protein: CASSLGASGSTDTQYF
CDR3 DNA: TGCGCCAGCAGCTTGGGAGCTAGCGGGAGCACAGATACGCAGTATTTT
V gene: TRBV5-1
J gene: TRBJ2-3
D gene: TRBD2
clone size: -

CDR3 protein: CASGTGVNSPLHF
CDR3 DNA: TGTGCTAGTGGGACAGGGGTGAATTCACCCCTCCACTTT
V gene: TRBV12-5
J gene: TRBJ1-6
D gene: TRBD1
clone size: -

CDR3 protein: CASSPPQAGYTF
CDR3 DNA: TGTGCCAGCTCACCACCACAGGCGGGCTACACCTTC
V gene: TRBV18
J gene: TRBJ1-2
D gene: -
clone size: once

CDR3 protein: CASSLDRGGYTF
CDR3 DNA: TGTGCCAGCAGCTTGGACCGAGGAGGCTACACCTTC
V gene: TRBV5-4
J gene: TRBJ1-2
D gene: -
clone size: -

CDR3 protein: CASSYAGSSYNSPLHF
CDR3 DNA: TGTGCCAGCAGTTATGCAGGGAGCTCCTATAATTCACCCCTCCACTTT
V gene: TRBV6-5
J gene: TRBJ1-6
D gene: -
clone size: -

CDR3 protein: CASSKSHLRGQDLGTIYF
CDR3 DNA: TGTGCCAGCAGCAAAAGCCACCTAAGAGGACAGGATTTGGGCACCATATATTTT
V gene: TRBV21-1
J gene: TRBJ1-3
D gene: -
clone size: -

CDR3 protein: CASSQEDSSSYEQYF
CDR3 DNA: TGCGCCAGCAGCCAAGAGGACTCGAGCTCCTACGAGCAGTACTTC
V gene: TRBV4-3
J gene: TRBJ2-7
D gene: -
clone size: -

CDR3 protein: CASSYRDGLYGYTF
CDR3 DNA: TGTGCCAGCAGCTACCGGGACGGGCTCTATGGCTACACCTTC
V gene: TRBV13
J gene: TRBJ1-2
D gene: -
clone size: -

CDR3 protein: CAWKAENTGELFF
CDR3 DNA: TGTGCCTGGAAGGCAGAGAACACCGGGGAGCTGTTTTTT
V gene: TRBV30
J gene: TRBJ2-2
D gene: -
clone size: few

CDR3 protein: CASSSVGRGISEAFF
CDR3 DNA: TGTGCCAGCAGTTCCGTCGGGAGGGGTATATCTGAAGCTTTCTTT
V gene: TRBV28
J gene: TRBJ1-1
D gene: -
clone size: -

CDR3 protein: CASSSYSGGTYEQYF
CDR3 DNA: TGTGCCAGCAGTTCCTATAGCGGGGGGACCTACGAGCAGTACTTC
V gene: TRBV6-1
J gene: TRBJ2-7
D gene: TRBD2
clone size: -

CDR3 protein: CAWSSGVGANVLTF
CDR3 DNA: TGTGCCTGGAGCTCAGGGGTTGGGGCCAACGTCCTGACTTTC
V gene: TRBV30
J gene: TRBJ2-6
D gene: -
clone size: few

CDR3 protein: CASSVSWGVTTGELFF
CDR3 DNA: TGTGCCAGCAGCGTCTCTTGGGGGGTGACCACCGGGGAGCTGTTTTTT
V gene: TRBV11-3
J gene: TRBJ2-2
D gene: -
clone size: once

CDR3 protein: CASTGGKKETQYF
CDR3 DNA: TGTGCCAGTACTGGCGGCAAAAAAGAGACCCAGTACTTC
V gene: TRBV19
J gene: TRBJ2-5
D gene: -
clone size: -

CDR3 protein: CASSLSRAAYEQYF
CDR3 DNA: TGTGCCAGCAGCTTGAGTAGGGCAGCCTACGAGCAGTACTTC
V gene: TRBV7-9
J gene: TRBJ2-7
D gene: -
clone size: -

CDR3 protein: CAWSAPVLSSYNEQFF
CDR3 DNA: TGTGCCTGGAGTGCGCCCGTCCTTAGCTCCTACAATGAGCAGTTCTTC
V gene: TRBV30
J gene: TRBJ2-1
D gene: -
clone size: -

CDR3 protein: CAWSAQTNTEAFF
CDR3 DNA: TGTGCCTGGAGTGCCCAGACGAACACTGAAGCTTTCTTT
V gene: TRBV30
J gene: TRBJ1-1
D gene: -
clone size: -

CDR3 protein: CASSPGLAGTNTGELFF
CDR3 DNA: TGCGCCAGCAGCCCGGGACTAGCGGGCACGAACACCGGGGAGCTGTTTTTT
V gene: TRBV5-1
J gene: TRBJ2-2
D gene: TRBD2
clone size: -